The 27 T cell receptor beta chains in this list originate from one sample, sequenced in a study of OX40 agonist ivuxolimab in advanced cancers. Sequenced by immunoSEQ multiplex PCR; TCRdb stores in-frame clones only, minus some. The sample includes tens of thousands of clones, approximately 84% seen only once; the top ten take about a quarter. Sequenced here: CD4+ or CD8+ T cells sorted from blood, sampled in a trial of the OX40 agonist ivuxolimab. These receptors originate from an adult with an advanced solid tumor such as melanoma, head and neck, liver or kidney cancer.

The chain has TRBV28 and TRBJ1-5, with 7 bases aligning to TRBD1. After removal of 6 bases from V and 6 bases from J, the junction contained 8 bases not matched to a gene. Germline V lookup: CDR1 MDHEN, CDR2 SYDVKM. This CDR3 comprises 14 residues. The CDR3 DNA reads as TGTGCCAGCAGCTCCCGACAGGGCGGTCAGCCCCAGCATTTT. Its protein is CASSSRQGGQPQHF.

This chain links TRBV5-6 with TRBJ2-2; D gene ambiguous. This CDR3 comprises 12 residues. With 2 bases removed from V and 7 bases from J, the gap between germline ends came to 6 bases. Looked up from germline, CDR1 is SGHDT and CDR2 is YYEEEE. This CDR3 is CASSFSVGELFF. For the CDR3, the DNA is TGTGCCAGCAGCTTCTCTGTCGGGGAGCTGTTTTTT.

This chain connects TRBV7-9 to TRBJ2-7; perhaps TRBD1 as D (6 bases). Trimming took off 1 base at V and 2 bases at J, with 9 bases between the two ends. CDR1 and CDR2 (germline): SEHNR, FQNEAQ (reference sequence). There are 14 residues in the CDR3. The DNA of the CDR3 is TGTGCCAGCAGCTTAGTCGGACAGACCTACGAGCAGTACTTC. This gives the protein CASSLVGQTYEQYF.

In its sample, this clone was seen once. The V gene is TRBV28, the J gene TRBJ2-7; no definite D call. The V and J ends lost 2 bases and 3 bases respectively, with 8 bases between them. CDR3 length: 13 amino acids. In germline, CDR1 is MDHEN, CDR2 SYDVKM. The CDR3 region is CASSLGTGYEQYF. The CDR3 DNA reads TGTGCCAGCAGTTTAGGTACCGGCTACGAGCAGTACTTC.

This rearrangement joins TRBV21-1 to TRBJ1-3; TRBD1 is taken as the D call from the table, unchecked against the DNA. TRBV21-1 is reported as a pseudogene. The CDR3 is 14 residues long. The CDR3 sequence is CASSKWTGRDTIYF. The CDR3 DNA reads TGTGCCAGCAGCAAATGGACAGGTCGGGACACCATATATTTT.

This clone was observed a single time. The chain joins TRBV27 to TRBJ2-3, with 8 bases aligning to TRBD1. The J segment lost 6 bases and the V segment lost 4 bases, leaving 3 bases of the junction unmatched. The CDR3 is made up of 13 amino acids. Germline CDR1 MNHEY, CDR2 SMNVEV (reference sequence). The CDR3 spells CASSWTGFDTQYF. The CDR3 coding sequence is TGTGCCAGCAGTTGGACAGGGTTTGATACGCAGTATTTT.

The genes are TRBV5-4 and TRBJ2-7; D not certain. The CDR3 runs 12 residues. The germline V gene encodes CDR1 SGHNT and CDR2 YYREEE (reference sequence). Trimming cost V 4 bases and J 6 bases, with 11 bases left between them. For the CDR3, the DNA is TGTGCCAGCAGCCTAGGGTCCCTCGAGCAGTACTTC. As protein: CASSLGSLEQYF.

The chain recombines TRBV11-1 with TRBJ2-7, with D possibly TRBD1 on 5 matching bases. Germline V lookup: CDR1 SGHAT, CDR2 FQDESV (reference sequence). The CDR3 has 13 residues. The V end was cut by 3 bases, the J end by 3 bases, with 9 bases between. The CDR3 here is CASSLNRIYEQYF. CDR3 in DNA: TGTGCCAGCAGCTTGAACAGGATCTACGAGCAGTACTTC.

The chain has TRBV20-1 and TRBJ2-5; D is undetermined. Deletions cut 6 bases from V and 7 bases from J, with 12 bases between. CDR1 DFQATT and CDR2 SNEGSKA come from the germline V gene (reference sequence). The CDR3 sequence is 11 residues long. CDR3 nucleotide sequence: TGCAGTGCCCCCCGGCTAGGGACCCAGTACTTC. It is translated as CSAPRLGTQYF.

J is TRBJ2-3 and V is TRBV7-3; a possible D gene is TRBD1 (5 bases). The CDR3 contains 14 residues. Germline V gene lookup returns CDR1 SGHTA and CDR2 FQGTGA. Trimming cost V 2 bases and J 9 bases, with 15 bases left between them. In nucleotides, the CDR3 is TGTGCCAGCAGCTTAGGGCAGGGCCGGAGAACGCAGTATTTT. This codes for CASSLGQGRRTQYF.

In DNA form, the CDR3 reads TGTGCCAGCAGCAGAGGACAGCAAGGGATGAACACTGAAGCTTTCTTT. It yields the protein CASSRGQQGMNTEAFF. The chain joins TRBV5-4 to TRBJ1-1; a weak D match, TRBD1 (6 bases). The ends were cut back, 4 bases at V and 0 bases at J, with 16 bases in the middle. Germline CDR1 is SGHNT and CDR2 is YYREEE (reference sequence). This CDR3 is 16 amino acids long.

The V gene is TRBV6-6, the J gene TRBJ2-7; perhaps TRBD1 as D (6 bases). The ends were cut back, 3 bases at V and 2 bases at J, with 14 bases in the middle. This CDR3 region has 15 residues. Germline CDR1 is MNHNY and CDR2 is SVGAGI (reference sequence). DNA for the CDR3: TGTGCCAGCAGTTATTCTTTGGACAGTGCCTACGAGCAGTACTTC. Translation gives CASSYSLDSAYEQYF.

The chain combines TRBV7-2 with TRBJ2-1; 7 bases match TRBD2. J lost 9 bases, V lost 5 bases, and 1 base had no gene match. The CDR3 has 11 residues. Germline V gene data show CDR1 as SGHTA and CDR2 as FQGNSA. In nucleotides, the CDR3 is TGTGCCAGCAGCCCGGGGGGTGAGCAGTTCTTC. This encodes CASSPGGEQFF.

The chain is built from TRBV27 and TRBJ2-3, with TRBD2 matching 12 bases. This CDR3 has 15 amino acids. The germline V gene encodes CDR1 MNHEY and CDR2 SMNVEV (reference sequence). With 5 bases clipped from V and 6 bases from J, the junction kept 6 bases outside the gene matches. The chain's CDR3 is CASSPGLAGRDTQYF. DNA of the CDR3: TGTGCCAGCAGTCCAGGACTAGCGGGAAGGGATACGCAGTATTTT.

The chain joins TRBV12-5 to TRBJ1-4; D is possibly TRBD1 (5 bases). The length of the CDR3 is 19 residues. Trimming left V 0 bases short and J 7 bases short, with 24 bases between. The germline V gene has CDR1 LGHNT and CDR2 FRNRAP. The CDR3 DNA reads TGTGCTAGTGGTTTGGTAGGGGCCAGGAGAATAGAGGAACTTGAAAAACTGTTTTTT. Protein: CASGLVGARRIEELEKLFF.

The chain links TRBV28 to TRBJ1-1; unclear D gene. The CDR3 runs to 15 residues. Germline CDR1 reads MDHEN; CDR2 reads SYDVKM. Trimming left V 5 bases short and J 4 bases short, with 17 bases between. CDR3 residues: CASSNLSEGGTEAFF. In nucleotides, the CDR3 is TGTGCCAGCAGTAACTTGTCGGAGGGCGGCACTGAAGCTTTCTTT.

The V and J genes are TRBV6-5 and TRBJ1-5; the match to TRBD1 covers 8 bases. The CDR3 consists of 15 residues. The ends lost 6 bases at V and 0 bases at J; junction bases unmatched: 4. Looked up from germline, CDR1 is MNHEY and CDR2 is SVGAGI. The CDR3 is CASSLTGDSNQPQHF. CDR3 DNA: TGTGCCAGCAGCCTGACAGGGGATAGCAATCAGCCCCAGCATTTT.

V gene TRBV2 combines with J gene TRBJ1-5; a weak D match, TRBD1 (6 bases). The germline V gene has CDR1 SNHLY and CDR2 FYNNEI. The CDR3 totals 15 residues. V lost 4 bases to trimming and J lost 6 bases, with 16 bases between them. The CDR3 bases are TGTGCCAGCAGTGTTGGGCAGGGGTCTGGTCAGCCCCAGCATTTT. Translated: CASSVGQGSGQPQHF.

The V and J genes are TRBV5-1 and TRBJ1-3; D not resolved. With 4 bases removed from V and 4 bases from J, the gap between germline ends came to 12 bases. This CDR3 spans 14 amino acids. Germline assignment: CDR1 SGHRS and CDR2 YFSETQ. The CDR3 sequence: CASSPLSGGNTIYF. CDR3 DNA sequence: TGCGCCAGCAGCCCCCTATCTGGGGGAAACACCATATATTTT.

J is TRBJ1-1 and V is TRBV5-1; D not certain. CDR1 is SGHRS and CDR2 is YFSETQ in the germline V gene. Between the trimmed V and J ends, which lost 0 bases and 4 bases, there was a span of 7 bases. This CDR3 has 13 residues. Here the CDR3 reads CASSLAGSTEAFF. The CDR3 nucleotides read TGCGCCAGCAGCTTGGCCGGGAGCACTGAAGCTTTCTTT.

The CDR3 coding sequence is TGCGCCAGCAGCCAAGAATATGAGGGCAGGGGGTTCGATGAGCAGTTCTTC. Translated: CASSQEYEGRGFDEQFF. The chain couples TRBV4-1 to TRBJ2-1, with 7 bases that match TRBD1. J was trimmed by 8 bases and V by 0 bases; bases with no gene match: 13. Germline CDR1 reads MGHRA; CDR2 reads YSYEKL. The CDR3 consists of 17 residues.

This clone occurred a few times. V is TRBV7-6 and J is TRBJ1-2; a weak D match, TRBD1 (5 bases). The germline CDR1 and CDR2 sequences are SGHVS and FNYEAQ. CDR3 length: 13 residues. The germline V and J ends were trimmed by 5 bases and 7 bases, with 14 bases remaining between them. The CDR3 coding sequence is TGTGCCAGCAGCCCCGCCCAGGGTTTTGGCTACACCTTC. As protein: CASSPAQGFGYTF.

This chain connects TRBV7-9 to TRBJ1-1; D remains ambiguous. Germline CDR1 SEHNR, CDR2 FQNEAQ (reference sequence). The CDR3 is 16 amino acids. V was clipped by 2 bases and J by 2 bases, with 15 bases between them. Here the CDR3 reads CASSLSLVGGNTEAFF. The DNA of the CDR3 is TGTGCCAGCAGCTTATCGTTGGTGGGAGGCAACACTGAAGCTTTCTTT.

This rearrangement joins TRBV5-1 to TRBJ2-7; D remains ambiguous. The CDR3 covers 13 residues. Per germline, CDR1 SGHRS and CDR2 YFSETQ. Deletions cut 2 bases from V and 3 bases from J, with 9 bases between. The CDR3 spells CASSFESLYEQYF. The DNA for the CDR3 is TGCGCCAGCAGCTTCGAATCGCTCTACGAGCAGTACTTC.

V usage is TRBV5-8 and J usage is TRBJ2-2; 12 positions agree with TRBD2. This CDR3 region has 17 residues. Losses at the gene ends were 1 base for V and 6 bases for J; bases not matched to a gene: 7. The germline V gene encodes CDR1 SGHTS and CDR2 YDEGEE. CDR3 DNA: TGTGCCAGCAGCTTGTGGCTAGCGGGAGGGCCTTCCGGGGAGCTGTTTTTT. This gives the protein CASSLWLAGGPSGELFF.

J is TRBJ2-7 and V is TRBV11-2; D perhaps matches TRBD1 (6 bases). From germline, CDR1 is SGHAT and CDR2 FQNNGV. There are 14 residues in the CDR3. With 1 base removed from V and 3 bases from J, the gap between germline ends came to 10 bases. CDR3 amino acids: CASSLGLGGYEQYF. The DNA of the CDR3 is TGTGCCAGCAGCTTAGGTCTAGGGGGCTACGAGCAGTACTTC.

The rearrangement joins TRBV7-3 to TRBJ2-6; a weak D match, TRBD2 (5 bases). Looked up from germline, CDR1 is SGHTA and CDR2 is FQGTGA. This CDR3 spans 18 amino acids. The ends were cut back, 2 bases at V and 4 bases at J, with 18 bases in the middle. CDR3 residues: CASSLDRPRGAGANVLTF. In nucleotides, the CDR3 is TGTGCCAGCAGCTTAGATCGCCCCCGGGGAGCGGGGGCCAACGTCCTGACTTTC.